This T cell receptor beta chain was identified during a study of CD8+ T cells in alopecia areata. Regarding the study as a whole: Although TCR sharing was seen in mice, sharing across patients was less clear, possibly for HLA-related reasons.

Only a few counts were recorded for this clone. The target antigen is unknown. In each case, RNA was isolated and then reverse transcribed into cDNA as the sequencing template. TCRdb keeps only in-frame clones here, not all; method: immunoSEQ multiplex PCR. The repertoire holds around 190,000 clones, with around three fifths as singletons. Separation by sorting yielded CD4+ and CD8+ T cells from PBMCs. V lost 0 bases and J lost 8; bases outside the gene matches: 9. From germline, CDR1 is LGHNA and CDR2 YNFKEQ. The CDR3 runs to 15 residues. Sequenced material: CD8+ T cells sorted from blood. The rearrangement joins TRBV4-2 to TRBJ1-2, with 7 nucleotides matching TRBD1. The clonotype was recovered from a human donor in good health. The CDR3 nucleotides read TGTGCCAGCAGCCAAGATGCCGAGACAGGGAACGGCTACACCTTC. Translation: CASSQDAETGNGYTF.